The 30 T cell receptor beta chains presented below share a single source sample, sequenced in a study of OX40 agonist ivuxolimab in advanced cancers. TCRdb's table, derived via immunoSEQ multiplex PCR, lists solely in-frame clones and lacks some. The sample has tens of thousands of clones, about 88% seen once. Sequences were derived from CD4+ or CD8+ T cells sorted from blood, sampled in a trial of the OX40 agonist ivuxolimab. The receptors derive from an adult with an advanced solid tumor such as melanoma, head and neck, liver or kidney cancer.

The V gene is TRBV4-1, the J gene TRBJ1-1; D is undetermined. CDR1 and CDR2 (germline): MGHRA, YSYEKL. The CDR3 covers 14 residues. Trimming pared 3 bases from V and 6 bases from J, leaving 14 bases between. The CDR3 loop reads CASSHSSQPAEAFF. CDR3 sequence (DNA): TGCGCCAGCAGCCACTCCAGCCAGCCGGCTGAAGCTTTCTTT.

The V and J genes are TRBV27 and TRBJ2-7; 14 nucleotides align to TRBD2. CDR1 MNHEY and CDR2 SMNVEV come from the germline V gene (reference sequence). Trimming cost V 1 base and J 0 bases; bases outside gene matches: 5. There are 18 residues in the CDR3. The CDR3 sequence: CASSLLGLAGASSYEQYF. DNA for the CDR3: TGTGCCAGCAGTTTATTGGGACTAGCGGGAGCTTCCTCCTACGAGCAGTACTTC.

The gene calls are TRBV5-4 and TRBJ2-7; 7 nucleotides line up with TRBD2. V shed 4 bases, J shed 3 bases, and the junction held 13 bases outside the gene matches. Germline loops: CDR1 SGHNT, CDR2 YYREEE (reference sequence). This CDR3 spans 16 amino acids. The CDR3 nucleotides are TGTGCCAGCAGCCACCACAGCGCGGGAGTTTACTACGAGCAGTACTTC. Translating gives CASSHHSAGVYYEQYF.

This chain joins TRBV29-1 and TRBJ1-2; no clear D. Trimming took off 5 bases at V and 4 bases at J, with 11 bases between the two ends. The germline gives CDR1 SQVTM, CDR2 ANQGSEA. The CDR3 spans 12 residues. The CDR3 sequence is CSVNDGPYGYTF. The CDR3 DNA reads as TGCAGCGTTAATGACGGACCCTATGGCTACACCTTC.

This sequence joins TRBV30 and TRBJ2-2; D is ambiguous. Per germline, CDR1 GTSNPN and CDR2 SVGIG (reference sequence). The CDR3 runs to 13 residues. The V end was cut by 4 bases, the J end by 1 base, with 7 bases between. The CDR3 nucleotides are TGTGCCTGGACAACGGGGAACACCGGGGAGCTGTTTTTT. Encoded protein: CAWTTGNTGELFF. The complete variable domain, with remaining parts taken from reference TRBV30 and TRBJ2-2, reads SQTIHQWPATLVQPVGSPLSLECTVEGTSNPNLYWYRQAAGRGLQLLFYSVGIGQISSEVPQNLSASRPQDRQFILSSKKLLLSDSGFYLCAWTTGNTGELFFGEGSRLTVL.

The chain links TRBV27 to TRBJ2-7, with D possibly TRBD1 on 5 matching bases. V lost 4 bases to trimming and J lost 6 bases, with 10 bases between them. The CDR3 is 12 residues long. Germline values: CDR1 MNHEY, CDR2 SMNVEV (reference sequence). The CDR3 is CASSSGFGEQYF. As DNA, the CDR3 is TGTGCCAGCAGTTCAGGGTTTGGCGAGCAGTACTTC.

The CDR3 loop is CASSVGGGRAGEKLFF. CDR3 bases: TGTGCCAGCAGCGTAGGGGGCGGCAGGGCGGGTGAAAAACTGTTTTTT. V usage is TRBV9 and J usage is TRBJ1-4, with D tentatively TRBD1 (5 bases). This CDR3 is 16 amino acids long. Trimming took 0 bases from V and 7 from J, leaving 16 bases between them. CDR1 SGDLS and CDR2 YYNGEE come from the germline V gene.

The rearrangement joins TRBV6-5 to TRBJ1-2, with D perhaps matching TRBD1 (6 bases). Trimming removed 5 bases at V and 5 bases at J, with 12 bases between. The germline gives CDR1 MNHEY, CDR2 SVGAGI. The length of the CDR3 is 13 residues. CDR3 amino acids: CASSPQGQYGYTF. The CDR3 DNA sequence: TGTGCCAGCAGTCCACAGGGTCAGTATGGCTACACCTTC.

J is TRBJ2-2 and V is TRBV18; 10 nucleotides agree with TRBD1. From germline, CDR1 is KGHSH and CDR2 LQKENI. V lost 3 bases and J lost 5; bases outside the gene matches: 6. This CDR3 comprises 16 residues. CDR3 sequence reads: CASSPAGQGYTGELFF. Written as DNA, the CDR3 is TGTGCCAGCTCACCGGCGGGACAGGGGTATACCGGGGAGCTGTTTTTT.

The V gene is TRBV29-1, the J gene TRBJ2-1; 13 bases are shared with TRBD2. The V segment lost 7 bases and the J segment 4 bases; nucleotides outside the gene matches: 4. This CDR3 has 14 amino acids. Germline-derived CDR1 and CDR2 are SQVTM and ANQGSEA. The CDR3 coding sequence is TGCAGCGCCGGGACTAGCGGGATGTACAATGAGCAGTTCTTC. It is translated as CSAGTSGMYNEQFF.

The genes are TRBV2 and TRBJ2-5; 10 bases line up with TRBD2. CDR3 size: 17 residues. Losses at the gene ends were 0 bases for V and 6 bases for J; bases not matched to a gene: 10. CDR1 and CDR2 (germline): SNHLY, FYNNEI. CDR3 sequence reads: CASSEAGGAGGPKTQYF. CDR3 sequence (DNA): TGTGCCAGCAGTGAAGCAGGAGGAGCGGGGGGGCCAAAGACCCAGTACTTC.

V gene TRBV30 combines with J gene TRBJ2-1; D is perhaps TRBD2 (6 bases). The CDR3 contains 15 residues. Germline assignment: CDR1 GTSNPN and CDR2 SVGIG (reference sequence). The CDR3 here is CARRASEPNGNEQFF. DNA for the CDR3: TGTGCTCGGAGGGCTTCGGAACCTAACGGGAATGAGCAGTTCTTC.

The chain carries TRBV6-5 and TRBJ1-6; D is unclear. This CDR3 spans 12 amino acids. Germline V gene sequence: CDR1 MNHEY, CDR2 SVGAGI. Trimming left V 0 bases short and J 7 bases short, with 1 base between. DNA of the CDR3: TGTGCCAGCAGTTACTCAAATTCACCCCTCCACTTT. This encodes CASSYSNSPLHF.

As DNA, the CDR3 is TGTGCCACCAGCAGCCGGACTAGCGGGCATGAGCAGTTCTTC. This encodes CATSSRTSGHEQFF. The chain joins TRBV15 to TRBJ2-1, with 11 bases fitting TRBD2. Trimming removed 3 bases from V and 8 bases from J; junction bases left unmatched: 3. Per the germline V gene, CDR1 is LNHNV and CDR2 is YYDKDF (reference sequence). The CDR3 runs 14 residues.

The CDR3 is CASSFGTFAFF. The CDR3 DNA reads TGTGCCAGCAGTTTCGGGACGTTCGCTTTCTTT. This rearrangement joins TRBV27 to TRBJ1-1; tentatively, D is TRBD1 (5 bases). The CDR3 extends over 11 amino acids. With 3 bases removed from V and 11 bases from J, the gap between germline ends came to 10 bases. CDR1 is MNHEY and CDR2 is SMNVEV in the germline V gene (reference sequence).

This clone was seen just once. This rearrangement joins TRBV4-2 to TRBJ2-7; 8 nucleotides agree with TRBD2. The CDR3 length is 15 residues. CDR1 and CDR2 (germline): LGHNA, YNFKEQ. Trimming cost V 3 bases and J 1 base; bases outside gene matches: 5. CDR3 nucleotide sequence: TGTGCCAGCAGCCAGATAGCGGGGCCGTCCTACGAGCAGTACTTC. This codes for CASSQIAGPSYEQYF.

This clone qualifies as medium-sized. The J gene is TRBJ1-1, the V gene TRBV2, with D unclear. The CDR3 runs 14 residues. V was pared by 1 base and J by 0 bases, with 6 bases between. The germline gives CDR1 SNHLY, CDR2 FYNNEI. CDR3 nucleotide sequence: TGTGCCAGCAGTGAAGAACCTTTGAACACTGAAGCTTTCTTT. It codes for CASSEEPLNTEAFF.

CDR3 region: CASSPGTASFGYTF. The DNA of the CDR3 is TGTGCCAGCAGCCCCGGGACGGCCAGTTTTGGCTACACCTTC. The rearrangement joins TRBV5-5 to TRBJ1-2; a possible D gene is TRBD1 (5 bases). The CDR3 runs 14 residues. Germline V gene data show CDR1 as SGHKS and CDR2 as YYEKEE (reference sequence). The V gene lost 4 bases and the J gene lost 7 bases, with 17 bases spanning the gap.

The chain is built from TRBV7-8 and TRBJ2-3, with D perhaps TRBD1 (5 bases). Trimming cost V 5 bases and J 3 bases, with 12 bases left between them. This CDR3 is built from 14 residues. Germline loops: CDR1 SGHVS, CDR2 FQNEAQ. For the CDR3, the DNA is TGTGCCAGCAGCACGAGACAGAAAACAGATACGCAGTATTTT. This sequence encodes CASSTRQKTDTQYF.

This rearrangement joins TRBV27 to TRBJ2-7; D is possibly TRBD2 (6 bases). This CDR3 has 13 residues. V was shortened by 5 bases and J by 4 bases, with 12 bases between the two germline ends. Germline-derived CDR1 and CDR2 are MNHEY and SMNVEV (reference sequence). CDR3 nucleotide sequence: TGTGCCAGCAGTCGCAGGGCGGGGTACGAGCAGTACTTC. This encodes CASSRRAGYEQYF.

The V gene is TRBV28, the J gene TRBJ1-1; D is ambiguous. CDR1 is MDHEN, CDR2 SYDVKM, per germline. V was clipped by 3 bases and J by 0 bases, with 8 bases between them. The CDR3 is 14 residues long. CDR3 in amino acids: CASSFQIMNTEAFF. CDR3 coding DNA: TGTGCCAGCAGTTTTCAGATCATGAACACTGAAGCTTTCTTT. The full variable domain, its missing parts supplied by reference TRBV28 and TRBJ1-1, is DVKVTQSSRYLVKRTGEKVFLECVQDMDHENMFWYRQDPGLGLRLIYFSYDVKMKEKGDIPEGYSVSREKKERFSLILESASTNQTSMYLCASSFQIMNTEAFFGQGTRLTVV.

The genes are TRBV27 and TRBJ2-5, with TRBD2 matching over 14 bases. Losses at the gene ends were 2 bases for V and 6 bases for J; bases not matched to a gene: 5. The CDR3 consists of 16 residues. Germline CDR1 is MNHEY and CDR2 is SMNVEV (reference sequence). CDR3 DNA: TGTGCCAGCAGTTTAGGGACTAGCGGGAGAGGAAAGACCCAGTACTTC. This codes for CASSLGTSGRGKTQYF.

This chain links TRBV2 with TRBJ2-7, with D unclear. Germline assignment: CDR1 SNHLY and CDR2 FYNNEI. Trimming pared 5 bases from V and 1 base from J, leaving 15 bases between. CDR3 length: 15 amino acids. The CDR3 DNA reads TGTGCCAGCAGTCTGACACTCCCGGAGTCCTACGAGCAGTACTTC. Its translation: CASSLTLPESYEQYF.

The V gene is TRBV12-5, the J gene TRBJ1-5; perhaps TRBD1 as D (6 bases). CDR1 and CDR2 (germline): LGHNT, FRNRAP. V dropped 0 bases and J dropped 0 bases, with 24 bases sitting between them. This CDR3 has 21 amino acids. The CDR3 loop reads CASGLVRSNSGTPDSNQPQHF. The CDR3, as DNA: TGTGCTAGTGGTTTGGTAAGGTCAAACTCCGGGACACCAGATAGCAATCAGCCCCAGCATTTT. The full variable domain, completed using reference TRBV12-5 and TRBJ1-5, is DARVTQTPRHKVTEMGQEVTMRCQPILGHNTVFWYRQTMMQGLELLAYFRNRAPLDDSGMPKDRFSAEMPDATLATLKIQPSEPRDSAVYFCASGLVRSNSGTPDSNQPQHFGDGTRLSIL.

For this clone: Since the CDR3 does not end with the conserved phenylalanine or tryptophan, this likely comes from a read error. The DNA is omitted, as the CDR3 cannot be located on it reliably, and the CDR3 follows TCRdb's listing. The chain's CDR3 is CASSVGLRTDLVFL. This chain connects TRBV13 to TRBJ2-7; the D segment call TRBD2 is taken from the table without a DNA check. Germline CDR1 is PRHDT and CDR2 is FYEKMQ (reference sequence). 14 amino acids form the CDR3, both terminal residues included.

The chain has TRBV7-9 and TRBJ1-1; no reliable D call. The germline V gene has CDR1 SEHNR and CDR2 FQNEAQ (reference sequence). This CDR3 has 12 amino acids. Trimming stripped 7 bases from V and 5 bases from J, with 11 bases between. The CDR3 DNA is TGTGCCAGCACCCTAGGTGTAACTGAAGCTTTCTTT. This encodes CASTLGVTEAFF.

V usage is TRBV5-1 and J usage is TRBJ2-3, with 8 bases lining up with TRBD1. CDR3 length: 15 residues. Germline trimming cut 3 bases from V and 5 bases from J; bases unmatched to any gene: 8. Germline CDR1 and CDR2: SGHRS and YFSETQ. CDR3 residues: CASSSLQGAIDTQYF. The CDR3 DNA follows: TGCGCCAGCAGCTCCCTTCAGGGGGCCATAGATACGCAGTATTTT.

The CDR3 is CASSPPEPTGSRGFVAEAFF. The CDR3 DNA is TGTGCCAGCAGCCCCCCGGAACCGACGGGTAGTCGAGGGTTCGTGGCTGAAGCTTTCTTT. The chain joins TRBV7-8 to TRBJ1-1; D is uncertain. The germline gives CDR1 SGHVS, CDR2 FQNEAQ. The V end lost 5 bases, the J end lost 6 bases, and 34 bases lay between the germline ends. CDR3 size: 20 residues.

The rearrangement uses TRBV7-9 and TRBJ2-2; 7 bases fit TRBD1. This CDR3 spans 14 amino acids. Germline V gives CDR1 SEHNR, CDR2 FQNEAQ (reference sequence). With V trimmed by 11 bases and J by 2 bases, 8 bases remained unmatched. The CDR3 coding sequence is TGTGCCGGCACAGGGGCGTTAAACACCGGGGAGCTGTTTTTT. Its translation is CAGTGALNTGELFF. The full variable domain, completed using reference TRBV7-9 and TRBJ2-2, is DTGVSQNPRHKITKRGQNVTFRCDPISEHNRLYWYRQTLGQGPEFLTYFQNEAQLEKSRLLSDRFSAERPKGSFSTLEIQRTEQGDSAMYLCAGTGALNTGELFFGEGSRLTVL.

The chain recombines TRBV19 with TRBJ2-2; D is ambiguous. This CDR3 has 15 amino acids. The germline gives CDR1 LNHDA, CDR2 SQIVND (reference sequence). V shed 3 bases and J shed 4 bases, with 12 bases lying between them. CDR3 region: CASSIVRELTGELFF. The CDR3 DNA reads as TGTGCCAGTAGTATTGTGCGCGAGCTCACCGGGGAGCTGTTTTTT.